The source of this T cell receptor beta chain is a study of blood T cell repertoires in COVID-19. The wider study: The analysed material was cDNA or gDNA that came from T cells, B-cell-depleted T cells, or PBMCs.

This CDR3 has 15 amino acids. Germline assignment: CDR1 SEHNR and CDR2 FQNEAQ (reference sequence). Trimming stripped 5 bases from V and 0 bases from J, with 14 bases between. The assay was immunoSEQ multiplex PCR, and TCRdb's table has in-frame clones only and misses some. This table has tens of thousands of clones, almost 85% appearing once. The source is a human donor in a cohort sampled during active COVID-19. The V call is TRBV7-9, the J call TRBJ2-7; D not certain. Material: peripheral blood. In DNA form, the CDR3 reads TGTGCCAGCAGCCCCAGTTTTGACAACTCCTACGAGCAGTACTTC. It translates to CASSPSFDNSYEQYF.